These T cell receptor beta chains were read from a single sample in a study of blood T cell repertoires in COVID-19. Generated by immunoSEQ multiplex PCR, the TCRdb table keeps only in-frame clones and is missing some. The sample records 100,000 to 150,000 clones, 85% to 90% being singletons. Specimen: peripheral blood. The receptor set was obtained from a human donor in a cohort sampled during active COVID-19. Each CDR3 is given with its conserved first and last residue. The order of the fields is D gene, clone size, J gene, V gene, CDR3 DNA, CDR3 protein. A D gene is named only where the DNA matches it firmly. Expanded clones are given a class, and other clones once, few, many or no size at all.

>TRBD2|few|TRBJ2-1|TRBV29-1
TGCAGCGTTCTGGGTTGGCTAGACGGGAGGGCCCAAAGCAATGAGCAGTTCTTC
CSVLGWLDGRAQSNEQFF
>TRBD1|NA|TRBJ2-1|TRBV19
TGTGCCAGTAGTATAGCCCTCCTGACAGGGAACTACAATGAGCAGTTCTTC
CASSIALLTGNYNEQFF
>TRBD2|NA|TRBJ2-1|TRBV5-1
TGCGCCAGCAGCCCGTCCCTTAGCGGGAGGATATACAATGAGCAGTTCTTC
CASSPSLSGRIYNEQFF
>TRBD1|NA|TRBJ2-7|TRBV5-6
TGTGCCAGCAGCTTCTCACAGGGGGGATTCTACGAGCAGTACTTC
CASSFSQGGFYEQYF
>TRBD1|NA|TRBJ1-2|TRBV9
TGTGCCAGCAGCGTAGGGACAGGGGACTATGGCTACACCTTC
CASSVGTGDYGYTF
>TRBD1|NA|TRBJ1-5|TRBV28
TGTGCCAGCAGTTTAGGGGGACAGGGGGCTAGCAATCAGCCCCAGCATTTT
CASSLGGQGASNQPQHF
>NA|NA|TRBJ1-4|TRBV3-1/TRBV3-2
TGTGCCAGCAGCCAAGGAAATGGAGGGGGGGCGCGAGAAAAACTGTTTTTT
CASSQGNGGGAREKLFF
>NA|NA|TRBJ2-4|TRBV29-1
TGCAGCGTTGTTCGGGGGTCCGGGGTCATTCAGTACTTC
CSVVRGSGVIQYF
>NA|NA|TRBJ1-2|TRBV18
TGTGCCAGCTCGAGCGCAGTGGGACATTCGAGTTATGCTGGCTACACCTTC
CASSSAVGHSSYAGYTF
>NA|NA|TRBJ2-7|TRBV14
TGTGCCAGCAGCCGACAGCCCGGGGGCGAGCAGTACTTC
CASSRQPGGEQYF
>NA|NA|TRBJ2-1|TRBV20-1
TGCAGTGCCGGGGGAGGCCATGAGCAGTTCTTC
CSAGGGHEQFF
>NA|once|TRBJ2-1|TRBV5-1
TGCGCCAGCAGCTTTCGGACAGACTACAATGAGCAGTTCTTC
CASSFRTDYNEQFF
>TRBD1|NA|TRBJ2-5|TRBV19
TGTGCCAGCTTTTCGGGACAGGGCCAAGAGACCCAGTACTTC
CASFSGQGQETQYF
>TRBD1|once|TRBJ2-7|TRBV6-5
TGTGCCAGCAGTCGACAGGGTTTCTCCTACGAGCAGTACTTC
CASSRQGFSYEQYF
>NA|NA|TRBJ2-7|TRBV21-1
TGTGCCAGCAGCAAACGGACAGGGTTCGGGGACGAGCAGTACTTC
CASSKRTGFGDEQYF
>NA|NA|TRBJ2-5|TRBV4-1
TGCGCCAGCAGCCAGGGCACAGGGTGGGAGACCCAGTACTTC
CASSQGTGWETQYF
>NA|NA|TRBJ2-1|TRBV27
TGTGCCAGCAGTTTATTCCCGAGAGTGGGCAGGGACAATGAGCAGTTCTTC
CASSLFPRVGRDNEQFF
>NA|NA|TRBJ1-3|TRBV10-3
TGTGCCATCAGTGAGTCGGTTTCAGGCTCTGGAAACACCATATATTTT
CAISESVSGSGNTIYF
>TRBD2|NA|TRBJ2-7|TRBV5-1
TGCGCCAGCAGGTCCACAGCTAGCGGCGCCTACGAGCAGTACTTC
CASRSTASGAYEQYF
>TRBD2|NA|TRBJ2-5|TRBV11-1
TGTGCCAGCGGCGGGGGACTCGTCCAAGAGACCCAGTACTTC
CASGGGLVQETQYF
>NA|NA|TRBJ2-4|TRBV6-6
TGTGCCAGCAGTAACAGGGCTGACCAGTACTTC
CASSNRADQYF
>NA|NA|TRBJ1-6|TRBV5-4
TGTGCCAGCAGCTTGGGGTATGGCAATTCACCCCTCCACTTT
CASSLGYGNSPLHF
>NA|once|TRBJ1-3|TRBV4-2
TGTGCCAGCAGCCAAGAATTGGGGGCATTTCCTGGAAACACCATATATTTT
CASSQELGAFPGNTIYF
>NA|NA|TRBJ1-1|TRBV27
NA
CASSFLAGGSNTEAFF
>TRBD1|NA|TRBJ2-1|TRBV7-2
TGTGCCAGCAGCTGGGGGACAGGACCCAATGAGCAGTTCTTC
CASSWGTGPNEQFF
>NA|NA|TRBJ1-6|TRBV7-9
TGTGCCAGCAGCATTACGGGAGGCATTGATTCACCCCTCCACTTT
CASSITGGIDSPLHF
>TRBD2|NA|TRBJ2-7|TRBV4-2
TGTGCCAGCAGCCGCACTAGCGGGGGTGAGACCTACGAGCAGTACTTC
CASSRTSGGETYEQYF
>TRBD1|NA|TRBJ1-2|TRBV6-1
TGTGCCAGCAGTGGGACAGGGGGCATGGGTCGGTTGGCTGGCTACACCTTC
CASSGTGGMGRLAGYTF
>TRBD2|many|TRBJ2-7|TRBV3-1/TRBV3-2
TGTGCCAGCAGCCGCACGATTAGCGGGAGAAGCTCCTACGAGCAGTACTTC
CASSRTISGRSSYEQYF
>NA|NA|TRBJ2-7|TRBV2
TGTGCCAGCAGCGGAGGCGGTTCGAGTGAGCAGTACTTC
CASSGGGSSEQYF
>TRBD2|NA|TRBJ2-3|TRBV5-1
TGCGCCAGCGGCCTGTTCAGCGGGGGGGCGACGACAGATACGCAGTATTTT
CASGLFSGGATTDTQYF
>NA|NA|TRBJ2-3|TRBV4-1
TGCGCCAGCAGCCAACACCGAACGACTACCAGCACAGATACGCAGTATTTT
CASSQHRTTTSTDTQYF
>TRBD2|NA|TRBJ2-2|TRBV5-1
TGCGCCAGCAGCTTGTCGACCGGGACTAGCGGCACCGGGGAGCTGTTTTTT
CASSLSTGTSGTGELFF